The 27 T cell receptor beta chains given below trace back to one sample, sequenced in a study of CD8+CD57+ T cells in acquired aplastic anemia. Genomic DNA acted as the template from which TCR beta VDJ combination and CDR3 sequence profiling were carried out. TCRdb itself ran the reads through MiXCR, one entry per CDR3 protein. Among around 250,000 distinct CDR3 sequences listed, 82% were seen once. Sequencing involved patients with CD8+CD57+ cell expansion previously shown by flow cytometry. Source material: sorted CD4+, CD8+, or CD8+CD57+ T cells (not recorded which) from PBMCs. Receptor source: a human donor with aplastic anemia.

Comments on this clonotype: No conserved phenylalanine or tryptophan is present at the end of the CDR3, so a read error is the likely explanation. It is unclear where the CDR3 begins or ends on the DNA, so no DNA is shown, and the CDR3 is as TCRdb lists it. The V call is TRBV7-2, the J call TRBJ2-3. The CDR3 has 13 amino acids, counting both end residues. Looked up from germline, CDR1 is SGHTA and CDR2 is FQGNSA. This chain's CDR3 is CASSLVAGYEEYT.

The table lists this clonotype with a count of one. With a much larger clone just one base away, this may be a read error. This chain connects TRBV7-9 to TRBJ2-1, with D unclear. V was clipped by 2 bases and J by 13 bases, with 24 bases between them. The germline CDR1 and CDR2 sequences are SEHNR and FQNEAQ (reference sequence). CDR3 size: 16 residues. CDR3 in DNA: TGTGCCAGCAGCTTATCAGGCGGAGAGCAAGATGAAGCTCAGTTCTTC. This sequence encodes CASSLSGGEQDEAQFF.

The genes are TRBV7-9 and TRBJ1-6, with D possibly TRBD1 on 6 matching bases. The germline V and J ends were trimmed by 4 bases and 16 bases, with 26 bases remaining between them. The germline V gene has CDR1 SEHNR and CDR2 FQNEAQ (reference sequence). CDR3 length: 16 residues. CDR3 DNA sequence: TGTGCCAGCAGCTCTCGGGGGCAACTGTACACTGAAGCTCTCCACTTT. This gives the protein CASSSRGQLYTEALHF.

A remark on this clonotype: The final CDR3 position lacks the conserved phenylalanine or tryptophan, pointing to a likely read error. The DNA is left out, because the CDR3 cannot be placed on it with certainty; the CDR3 is given as TCRdb lists it. The chain is built from TRBV7-6 and TRBJ2-3; no DNA check was done on the table's D call, TRBD2. The CDR3 contains 13 residues when both ends are counted. The germline gives CDR1 SGHVS, CDR2 FNYEAQ. This CDR3 is CASTLWRVPTRSN.

The V and J genes are TRBV2 and TRBJ1-5; 7 nucleotides align to TRBD1. Germline V CDR1 and CDR2: SNHLY, FYNNEI. CDR3 length equals 14 residues. V was pared by 6 bases and J by 3 bases, with 5 bases of the junction left unmatched. CDR3 sequence (DNA): TGTGCCAGCAGGAAGGACAGGAACAATCAGCCCCAGCATTTT. Its translation is CASRKDRNNQPQHF. Looking up the rest from reference TRBV2 and TRBJ1-5 gives the full variable domain: EPEVTQTPSHQVTQMGQEVILRCVPISNHLYFYWYRQILGQKVEFLVSFYNNEISEKSEIFDDQFSVERPDGSNFTLKIRSTKLEDSAMYFCASRKDRNNQPQHFGDGTRLSIL.

V and J are TRBV20-1 and TRBJ1-5; D is unresolved. Between the trimmed V and J ends, which lost 6 bases and 6 bases, there was a span of 18 bases. The germline CDR1 and CDR2 sequences are DFQATT and SNEGSKA (reference sequence). The CDR3 has 14 residues. The CDR3 DNA sequence: TGCAGTGCATGGACTAGCGTTAGTACTCAGCCCCAGCATTTT. Its translation: CSAWTSVSTQPQHF.

This rearrangement joins TRBV11-2 to TRBJ2-5, with D possibly being TRBD2 (5 bases). The CDR3 runs to 14 residues. V lost 5 bases and J 3 bases, leaving 13 bases between the germline ends. CDR1 and CDR2 from the germline V gene are SGHAT and FQNNGV. This chain's CDR3 is CASSPQQREETQYF. DNA of the CDR3: TGTGCCAGCAGCCCTCAACAGAGGGAAGAGACCCAGTACTTC.

This chain links TRBV20-1 with TRBJ2-3; perhaps TRBD1 as D (5 bases). Germline CDR1 reads DFQATT; CDR2 reads SNEGSKA (reference sequence). V was pared by 5 bases and J by 2 bases, with 14 bases between. The CDR3 contains 14 residues. This CDR3 reads CSASKQGTTDTQYF. DNA for the CDR3: TGCAGTGCTTCGAAGCAGGGTACCACAGATACGCAGTATTTT.

As for this clonotype: The junction differs from germline at one of its ends, possibly a read error. The chain is built from TRBV7-3 and TRBJ2-6, with a tentative D call TRBD2 (6 bases). From germline, CDR1 is SGHTA and CDR2 FQGTGA. This CDR3 comprises 16 residues. The CDR3 loop is CASSLAGSSGADVLTF. Here the CDR3 DNA reads TGTGCCAGCAGCTTAGCGGGGAGCTCCGGGGCCGACGTCCTGACTTTC.

The count of this clonotype is one. The J gene is TRBJ2-1, the V gene TRBV11-3; tentatively, D is TRBD1 (6 bases). Trimming took off 6 bases at V and 3 bases at J, with 15 bases between the two ends. Germline CDR1 reads SGHNT; CDR2 reads YENEEA. The CDR3 has 15 residues. CDR3 bases: TGTGCCAGCAGTTTACCGGTACAGGGCTACAATGAGCAGTTCTTC. Residues: CASSLPVQGYNEQFF.

The V gene is TRBV9, the J gene TRBJ2-7, with D possibly being TRBD1 (5 bases). CDR3 length: 18 amino acids. Trimming cost V 2 bases and J 2 bases, with 23 bases left between them. Germline values: CDR1 SGDLS, CDR2 YYNGEE. CDR3 sequence reads: CASSVGRQSTDPPYEQYV. The CDR3 DNA sequence: TGTGCCAGCAGCGTTGGGCGACAGAGCACAGATCCGCCCTACGAGCAGTACGTC.

Turning to this clonotype: One end of the junction fails to match germline, which may point to a read error. This chain connects TRBV7-9 to TRBJ1-5; D gene uncertain. Germline CDR1 is SEHNR and CDR2 is FQNEAQ (reference sequence). The CDR3 totals 13 residues. CDR3 DNA sequence: TGTGCCAGCAGCTTTACGGGAGGTCCCGATACGCAGTTT. It yields the protein CASSFTGGPDTQF.

This chain links TRBV7-3 with TRBJ1-1, with a tentative D call TRBD1 (6 bases). The length of the CDR3 is 13 residues. Trimming pared 8 bases from V and 3 bases from J, leaving 13 bases between. CDR1 is SGHTA and CDR2 is FQGTGA in the germline V gene. This CDR3 is CASSRQAYTEAFF. CDR3 nucleotides: TGTGCCAGCTCAAGACAGGCCTACACTGAAGCTTTCTTT.

The V and J genes are TRBV9 and TRBJ2-7; a weak D match, TRBD2 (6 bases). This CDR3 spans 14 amino acids. Germline CDR1 and CDR2: SGDLS and YYNGEE. Trimming pared 0 bases from V and 2 bases from J, leaving 9 bases between. The CDR3 bases are TGTGCCAGCAGCGTAGACGGGGGAACCTACGAGCAGTACTTC. Amino acid sequence: CASSVDGGTYEQYF.

This clonotype occurred a few times. The V gene is TRBV15, the J gene TRBJ2-3; 10 bases match TRBD1. V shed 3 bases, J shed 2 bases, and the junction held 5 bases outside the gene matches. Germline V gives CDR1 LNHNV, CDR2 YYDKDF (reference sequence). The CDR3 spans 16 residues. The CDR3 sequence: CATSRGTGAFTDTQYF. The CDR3, as DNA: TGTGCCACCAGCAGGGGGACAGGGGCCTTCACAGATACGCAGTATTTT. Combining the CDR3 with reference TRBV15 and TRBJ2-3 gives the whole variable domain DAMVIQNPRYQVTQFGKPVTLSCSQTLNHNVMYWYQQKSSQAPKLLFHYYDKDFNNEADTPDNFQSRRPNTSFCFLDIRSPGLGDTAMYLCATSRGTGAFTDTQYFGPGTRLTVL.

In its sample, this clonotype was seen many times. This rearrangement joins TRBV5-1 to TRBJ2-3; 7 bases map to TRBD1. The J segment lost 4 bases and the V segment lost 0 bases, leaving 8 bases of the junction unmatched. Germline CDR1 and CDR2: SGHRS and YFSETQ. This CDR3 has 16 residues. CDR3 nucleotide sequence: TGCGCCAGCAGCTTGGGTACCAGGGGGTGGGCAGATACGCAGTATTTT. Its translation is CASSLGTRGWADTQYF.

Regarding this clonotype: The final CDR3 position lacks the conserved phenylalanine or tryptophan, pointing to a likely read error. Because the CDR3's place on the DNA is in doubt, the DNA is left out and the CDR3 is given as listed by TCRdb. The chain combines TRBV7-2 with TRBJ2-5; the listed D gene, TRBD1, was not tested against the DNA. The CDR3 has 12 amino acids, counting both end residues. Germline CDR1 is SGHTA and CDR2 is FQGNSA. The CDR3 region is CARQGAREPHYQ.

Points on this clonotype: The DNA is omitted, as the CDR3 cannot be located on it reliably, and the CDR3 follows TCRdb's listing. V usage is TRBV3-1 and J usage is TRBJ2-5; TRBD1, the table's D call, was not compared with the DNA. From its first to its last residue, the CDR3 has 20 amino acids. In germline, CDR1 is LGHDT, CDR2 YNNKEL (reference sequence). CDR3 amino acids: CASSQGDRRGYTFGSGTQYF.

The rearrangement links TRBV2 to TRBJ2-5; possibly TRBD1 or TRBD2 for D (5 bases each). Trimming removed 8 bases at V and 3 bases at J, with 16 bases between. CDR3 length: 14 residues. Germline V gives CDR1 SNHLY, CDR2 FYNNEI. The CDR3 bases are TGTGCCAGCGGGGACGGGTCCACAGAAGAGACCCAGTACTTC. Translation gives CASGDGSTEETQYF.

V gene TRBV7-8 combines with J gene TRBJ1-2; D call uncertain. Germline assignment: CDR1 SGHVS and CDR2 FQNEAQ. V was clipped by 0 bases and J by 11 bases, with 22 bases between them. This CDR3 is built from 16 residues. The CDR3 here is CASSLAGGPVVQYYTF. The DNA of the CDR3 is TGTGCCAGCAGCTTAGCGGGAGGTCCCGTTGTGCAGTATTACACCTTC.

On this clonotype: The junction does not match germline at one end; this may be a read error. The chain couples TRBV7-3 to TRBJ2-3, with 8 bases aligning to TRBD2. Germline lookup yields CDR1 SGHTA and CDR2 FQGTGA. This CDR3 has 14 amino acids. CDR3 residues: CASSLAGGADFEQF. CDR3 nucleotide sequence: TGTGCCAGCAGCTTAGCGGGAGGAGCTGATTTTGAACAATTT.

V is TRBV7-2 and J is TRBJ2-7; D remains unclear. From germline, CDR1 is SGHTA and CDR2 FQGNSA. The CDR3 length is 12 residues. Between the trimmed V and J ends, which lost 5 bases and 6 bases, there was a span of 11 bases. The chain's CDR3 is CASSEGRVEQYF. The CDR3 coding sequence is TGTGCCAGCAGCGAAGGACGCGTCGAGCAGTACTTC.

This clonotype showed up just once. It is likely a read error, because the conserved phenylalanine at the end of the CDR3 is missing. The V gene is TRBV5-1, the J gene TRBJ1-2, with no clear D. CDR1 is SGHRS, CDR2 YFSETQ, per germline. The CDR3 sequence is 15 residues long. The CDR3 loop is CASSLTRETDYGYTS. The DNA of the CDR3 is TGTGCCAGCAGCTTGACGCGAGAGACCGACTATGGCTACACCTCC.

A remark on this clonotype: The germline gene is not matched at one end of the junction; a read error may be the cause. The chain employs TRBV11-3 and TRBJ1-5, with D perhaps matching TRBD1 (6 bases). The germline gives CDR1 SGHNT, CDR2 YENEEA. The CDR3 extends over 15 amino acids. CDR3 nucleotide sequence: TGTGCAAGCAGCTTAGGGGTGACAGGAAATCAGCCCCAGCATTTT. Protein: CASSLGVTGNQPQHF.

V usage is TRBV7-2 and J usage is TRBJ2-7; D perhaps matches TRBD2 (6 bases). The CDR3 spans 18 residues. Looked up from germline, CDR1 is SGHTA and CDR2 is FQGNSA. V lost 4 bases and J lost 1, with 23 bases in between. CDR3 bases: TGTGCCAGCAGCTCTCGTCCGGGCGGGACCGCCCTTTCCTACGAGCAGTACGTC. Translation: CASSSRPGGTALSYEQYV.

The chain joins TRBV5-5 to TRBJ2-5; 10 bases line up with TRBD1. The CDR3 loop spans 14 amino acids. Germline values: CDR1 SGHKS, CDR2 YYEKEE (reference sequence). V lost 4 bases and J lost 2; bases outside the gene matches: 2. This chain's CDR3 is CASSMDRGQETQYF. The CDR3 DNA reads as TGTGCCAGCAGCATGGACAGGGGGCAAGAGACCCAGTACTTC.

A word on this clonotype: The conserved phenylalanine or tryptophan normally closing the CDR3 is absent here, so this likely arose from a read error. The rearrangement links TRBV7-8 to TRBJ2-3; 8 bases are shared with TRBD2. The V gene end was trimmed by 6 bases and the J gene end by 11 bases; junction bases not matched to a gene: 10. The CDR3 is 13 amino acids. Germline CDR1 and CDR2: SGHVS and FQNEAQ. CDR3 amino acids: CASRFEGSGGQYE. Here the CDR3 DNA reads TGTGCCAGCAGGTTCGAAGGAAGCGGGGGGCAGTATGAG.